This TCR beta chain emerged from a study of regulatory T cells in long-lasting Graves disease. The wider study: For under 3 months, newly diagnosed Graves' patients had been taking antithyroid drugs. Whole-study findings and limits: There were preferences for TRBV28, TRBJ1-2 and TRBJ2-5 in persistent disease.

Time point specified: newly diagnosed GD, antithyroid drugs for less than 3 months. With RNA extracted from PBMCs as input, the TCR library was made. For TCR beta, libraries came from iRepertoire HTBI primers and Arm-PCR of CDR3 regions. From the multiplex PCR reads, TCRdb called clonotypes with MiXCR, one entry per CDR3 protein. The sample holds roughly 350,000 distinct CDR3 sequences, 15% to 20% seen once. On this clonotype: Its specificity is not known. This could be a read error, since a much larger clone is one nucleotide away.

CDR1 and CDR2 from the germline V gene are KGHSY and FQNENV. The CDR3 has 15 residues. This sample also belongs to another study, concerning T cells in Graves' hyperthyroidism and ophthalmopathy. That report adds: Expanded thyroid clonotypes (above 0.001) were mostly also found in blood. Progression to ophthalmopathy was predicted a median of roughly 6.8 months early.

This clonotype was obtained from a woman aged 18-29 years with Graves disease. Sequences were derived from peripheral blood mononuclear cells (PBMCs), sampled at new diagnosis, from a patient treated with antithyroid drugs. The chain joins TRBV16 to TRBJ1-1; 7 bases fit TRBD1. The CDR3 DNA follows: TGTGCCAGCAGTCTTCCAGGGGGAGCTGGGACTGAAGATTTCTTT. It specifies CASSLPGGAGTEDFF.